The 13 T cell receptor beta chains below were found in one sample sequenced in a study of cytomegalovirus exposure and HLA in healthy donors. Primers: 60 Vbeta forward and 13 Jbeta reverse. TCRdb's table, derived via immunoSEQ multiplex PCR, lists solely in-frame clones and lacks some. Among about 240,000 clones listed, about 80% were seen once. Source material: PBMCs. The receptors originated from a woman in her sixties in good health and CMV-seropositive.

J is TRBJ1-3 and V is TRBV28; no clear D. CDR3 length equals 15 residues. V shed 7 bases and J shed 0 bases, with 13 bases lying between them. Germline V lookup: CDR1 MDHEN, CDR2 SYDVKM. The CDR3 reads CASMEAASSGNTIYF. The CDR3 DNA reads TGTGCCAGCATGGAGGCAGCTTCCTCTGGAAACACCATATATTTT.

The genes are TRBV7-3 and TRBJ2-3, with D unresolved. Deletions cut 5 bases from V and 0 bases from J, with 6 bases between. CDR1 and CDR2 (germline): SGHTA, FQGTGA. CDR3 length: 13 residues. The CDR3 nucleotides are TGTGCCAGCAGCACCCAGAGCACAGATACGCAGTATTTT. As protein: CASSTQSTDTQYF.

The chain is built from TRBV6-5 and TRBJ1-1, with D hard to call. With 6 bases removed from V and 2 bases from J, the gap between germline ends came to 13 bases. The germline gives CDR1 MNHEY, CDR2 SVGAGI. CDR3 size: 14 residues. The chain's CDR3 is CASRSGFRNTEAFF. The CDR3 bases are TGTGCCAGCAGATCAGGTTTTCGCAACACTGAAGCTTTCTTT.

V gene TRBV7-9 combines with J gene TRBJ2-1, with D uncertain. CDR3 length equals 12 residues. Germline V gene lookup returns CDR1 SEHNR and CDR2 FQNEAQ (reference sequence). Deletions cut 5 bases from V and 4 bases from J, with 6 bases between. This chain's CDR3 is CASSPVYNEQFF. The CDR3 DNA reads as TGTGCCAGCAGCCCAGTTTACAATGAGCAGTTCTTC.

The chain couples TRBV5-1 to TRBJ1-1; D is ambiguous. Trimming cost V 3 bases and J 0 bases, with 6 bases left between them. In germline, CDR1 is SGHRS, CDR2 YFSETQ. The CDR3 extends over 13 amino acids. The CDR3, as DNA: TGCGCCAGCAGCTCGGCGGTGAACACTGAAGCTTTCTTT. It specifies CASSSAVNTEAFF. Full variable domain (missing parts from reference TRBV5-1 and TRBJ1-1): KAGVTQTPRYLIKTRGQQVTLSCSPISGHRSVSWYQQTPGQGLQFLFEYFSETQRNKGNFPGRFSGRQFSNSRSEMNVSTLELGDSALYLCASSSAVNTEAFFGQGTRLTVV.

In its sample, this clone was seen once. The CDR3, as DNA: TGTGCCAGCAGTTTATCGGGAGTAACCTACAATGAGCAGTTCTTC. As protein: CASSLSGVTYNEQFF. The chain couples TRBV27 to TRBJ2-1; TRBD2 might be the D (5 bases). CDR3 length: 15 amino acids. Per the germline V gene, CDR1 is MNHEY and CDR2 is SMNVEV (reference sequence). Trimming stripped 0 bases from V and 2 bases from J, with 8 bases between.

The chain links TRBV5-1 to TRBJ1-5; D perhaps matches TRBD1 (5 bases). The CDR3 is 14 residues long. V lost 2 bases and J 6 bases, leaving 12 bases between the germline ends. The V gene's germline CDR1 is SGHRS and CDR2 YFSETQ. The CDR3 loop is CASSLVGDGQPQHF. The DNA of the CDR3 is TGCGCCAGCAGCTTAGTAGGGGATGGTCAGCCCCAGCATTTT.

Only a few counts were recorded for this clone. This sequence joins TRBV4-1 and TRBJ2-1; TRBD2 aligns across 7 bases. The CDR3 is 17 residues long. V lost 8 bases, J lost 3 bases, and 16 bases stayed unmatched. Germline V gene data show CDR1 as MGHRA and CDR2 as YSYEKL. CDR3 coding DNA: TGCGCCAGCCGTTTCGGAAAGGCGGGAGTGTTCTACAATGAGCAGTTCTTC. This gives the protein CASRFGKAGVFYNEQFF.

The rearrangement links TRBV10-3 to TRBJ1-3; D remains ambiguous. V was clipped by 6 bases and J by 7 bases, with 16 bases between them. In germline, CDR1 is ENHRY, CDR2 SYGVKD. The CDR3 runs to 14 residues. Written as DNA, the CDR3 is TGTGCCATCAGGGGAGGTAGCTCCGGGAACACCATATATTTT. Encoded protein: CAIRGGSSGNTIYF.

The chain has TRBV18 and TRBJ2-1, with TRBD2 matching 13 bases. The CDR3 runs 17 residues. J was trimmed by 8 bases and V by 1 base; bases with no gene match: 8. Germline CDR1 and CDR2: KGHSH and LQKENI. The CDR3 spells CASSPQTSGRTRYEQFF. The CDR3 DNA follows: TGTGCCAGCTCACCACAGACTAGCGGGAGGACCAGGTATGAGCAGTTCTTC.

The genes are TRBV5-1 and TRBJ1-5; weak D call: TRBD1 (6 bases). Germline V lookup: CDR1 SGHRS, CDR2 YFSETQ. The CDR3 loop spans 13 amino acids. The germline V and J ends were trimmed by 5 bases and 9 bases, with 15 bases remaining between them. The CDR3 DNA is TGCGCCAGCAGTCTACTCCAGGGGACGCCCCAGCATTTT. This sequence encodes CASSLLQGTPQHF.

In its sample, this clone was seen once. CDR3 loop: CASTPTGELYEQYF. CDR3 sequence (DNA): TGTGCCAGCACCCCGACAGGGGAACTTTACGAGCAGTACTTC. The chain joins TRBV6-6 to TRBJ2-7, with TRBD1 matching over 8 bases. The CDR3 runs 14 residues. Germline loops: CDR1 MNHNY, CDR2 SVGAGI (reference sequence). With 7 bases clipped from V and 4 bases from J, the junction kept 9 bases outside the gene matches.

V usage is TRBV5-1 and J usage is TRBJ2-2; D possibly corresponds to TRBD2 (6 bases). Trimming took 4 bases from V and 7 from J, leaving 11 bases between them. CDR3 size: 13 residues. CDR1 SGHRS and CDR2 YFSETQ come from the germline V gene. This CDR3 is CASSPVGGGELFF. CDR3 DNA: TGCGCCAGCAGCCCCGTGGGGGGCGGGGAGCTGTTTTTT.